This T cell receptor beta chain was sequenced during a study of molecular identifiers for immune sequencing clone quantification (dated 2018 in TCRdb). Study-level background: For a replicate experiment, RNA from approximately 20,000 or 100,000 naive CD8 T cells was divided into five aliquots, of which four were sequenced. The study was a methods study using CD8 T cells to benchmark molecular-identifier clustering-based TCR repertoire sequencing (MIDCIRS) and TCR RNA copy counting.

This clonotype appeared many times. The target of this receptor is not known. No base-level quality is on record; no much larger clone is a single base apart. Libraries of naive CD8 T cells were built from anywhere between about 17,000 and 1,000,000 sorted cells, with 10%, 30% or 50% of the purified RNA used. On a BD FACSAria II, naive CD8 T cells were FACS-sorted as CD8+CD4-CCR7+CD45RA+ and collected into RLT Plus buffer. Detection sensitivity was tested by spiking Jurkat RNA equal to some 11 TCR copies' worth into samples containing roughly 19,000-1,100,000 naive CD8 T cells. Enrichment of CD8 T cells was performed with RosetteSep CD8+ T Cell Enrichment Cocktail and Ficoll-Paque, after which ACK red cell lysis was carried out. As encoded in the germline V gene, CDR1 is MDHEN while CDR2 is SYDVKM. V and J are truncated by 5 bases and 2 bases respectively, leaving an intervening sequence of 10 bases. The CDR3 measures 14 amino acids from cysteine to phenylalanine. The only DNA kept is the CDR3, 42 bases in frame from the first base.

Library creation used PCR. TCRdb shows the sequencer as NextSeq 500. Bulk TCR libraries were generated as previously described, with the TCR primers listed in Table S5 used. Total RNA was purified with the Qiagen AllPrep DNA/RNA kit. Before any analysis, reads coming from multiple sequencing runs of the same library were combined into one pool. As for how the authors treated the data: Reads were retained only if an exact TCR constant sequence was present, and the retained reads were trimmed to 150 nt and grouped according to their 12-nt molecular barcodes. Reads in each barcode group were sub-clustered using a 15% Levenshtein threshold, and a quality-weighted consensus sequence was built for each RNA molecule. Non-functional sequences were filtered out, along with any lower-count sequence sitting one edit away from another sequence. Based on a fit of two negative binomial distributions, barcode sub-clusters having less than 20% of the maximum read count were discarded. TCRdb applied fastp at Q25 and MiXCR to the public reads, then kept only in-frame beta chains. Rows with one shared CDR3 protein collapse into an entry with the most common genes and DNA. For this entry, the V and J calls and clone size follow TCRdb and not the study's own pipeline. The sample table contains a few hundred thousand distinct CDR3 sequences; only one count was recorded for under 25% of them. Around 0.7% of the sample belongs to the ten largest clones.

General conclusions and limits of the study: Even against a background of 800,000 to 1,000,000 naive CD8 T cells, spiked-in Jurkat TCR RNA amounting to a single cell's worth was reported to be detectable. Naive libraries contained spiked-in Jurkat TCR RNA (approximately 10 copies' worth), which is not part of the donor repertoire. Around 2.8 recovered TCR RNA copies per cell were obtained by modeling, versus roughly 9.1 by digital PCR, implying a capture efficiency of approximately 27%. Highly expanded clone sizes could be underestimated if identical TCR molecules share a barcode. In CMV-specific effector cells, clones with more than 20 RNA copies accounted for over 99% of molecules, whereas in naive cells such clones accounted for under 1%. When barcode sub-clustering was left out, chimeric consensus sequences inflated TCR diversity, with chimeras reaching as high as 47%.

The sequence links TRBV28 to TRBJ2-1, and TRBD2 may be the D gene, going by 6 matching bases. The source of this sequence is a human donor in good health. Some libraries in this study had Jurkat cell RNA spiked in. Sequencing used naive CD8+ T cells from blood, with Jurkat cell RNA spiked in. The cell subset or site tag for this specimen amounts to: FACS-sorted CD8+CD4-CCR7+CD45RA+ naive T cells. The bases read TGTGCCAGCAGTGGGCGGGGTCCCTACAATGAGCAGTTCTTC. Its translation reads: CASSGRGPYNEQFF.